This TCR beta chain was identified in a study of control samples from healthy donors and cancer patients. This CDR3 is 14 amino acids long. Trimming pared 0 bases from V and 2 bases from J, leaving 7 bases between. Germline V gene data show CDR1 as MNHEY and CDR2 as SMNVEV (reference sequence). Turning to this clone: Distinct nucleotide sequences in the sample also encode this CDR3.

Assay used: immunoSEQ multiplex PCR; TCRdb lists only in-frame clones, some missing. The profile covers 85,000 to 100,000 clones, with 85% to 95% appearing a single time and approximately 7.9% taken by the ten largest. The sequencing input was blood. This TCR derives from a man younger than 30 in good health. The chain recombines TRBV27 with TRBJ1-2; unclear D gene. CDR3 sequence: CASSLSSGNYGYTF. CDR3 bases: TGTGCCAGCAGTTTATCATCCGGGAACTATGGCTACACCTTC.